These 23 T cell receptor beta chains came from one sample sequenced in a study of patients and donors after allogeneic stem cell transplantation. MiXCR, applied by TCRdb to the RT-PCR reads, yields one record per CDR3 protein. The sample consists of more than 850,000 distinct CDR3 sequences, 15% to 20% of them appearing once. The sequencing input was blood, either unsorted or a sorted T cell fraction (not recorded which). The receptors originated from a human donor who was either an allogeneic HSCT recipient or a stem cell or donor lymphocyte infusion donor (not recorded which). It is not recorded whose cells these are; they may come from a transplant donor.

This clonotype was found many times. The chain employs TRBV27 and TRBJ1-1, with unresolved D. V was shortened by 7 bases and J by 1 base, with 7 bases between the two germline ends. Germline CDR1 and CDR2: MNHEY and SMNVEV (reference sequence). The CDR3 runs to 12 residues. In DNA, the CDR3 is TGTGCCAGCATAGGAGGGAACACTGAAGCTTTCTTT. It translates to CASIGGNTEAFF.

Concerning this clonotype: One end of the junction varies from germline; a read error may be responsible. The chain has TRBV7-7 and TRBJ2-7; TRBD2 is a possible D gene (5 bases). Germline V lookup: CDR1 SSHAT, CDR2 FNYEAQ (reference sequence). This CDR3 has 14 amino acids. The CDR3 coding sequence is TGTGCTAGCAGCTTAACAGTTGAGGGTTACGAGCAGTACTTC. It translates to CASSLTVEGYEQYF. The full variable domain, completed using reference TRBV7-7 and TRBJ2-7, is GAGVSQSPRYKVTKRGQDVTLRCDPISSHATLYWYQQALGQGPEFLTYFNYEAQPDKSGLPSDRFSAERPEGSISTLTIQRTEQRDSAMYRCASSLTVEGYEQYFGPGTRLTVT.

The chain joins TRBV4-2 to TRBJ1-3; no clear D gene. Trimming took off 0 bases at V and 5 bases at J, with 8 bases between the two ends. The CDR3 extends over 14 amino acids. Germline V lookup: CDR1 LGHNA, CDR2 YNFKEQ. CDR3 sequence reads: CASSQERVRNTIYF. The CDR3 DNA follows: TGTGCCAGCAGCCAAGAGAGGGTGCGAAACACCATATATTTT.

This clonotype was detected only a few times. This chain uses TRBV12-3 or TRBV12-4 with TRBJ2-7; 7 nucleotides line up with TRBD2. The junction had 8 bases not matched to a gene; V was cut back by 5 bases and J by 4 bases. The CDR3 has 14 amino acids. In DNA form, the CDR3 reads TGTGCCAGCAGTCGAAGACTAGCCGAATACGAGCAGTACTTC. Translating gives CASSRRLAEYEQYF.

This clonotype came up a few times. The chain has TRBV3-1 and TRBJ2-7; tentatively, D is TRBD1 (6 bases). CDR3 size: 13 residues. Per the germline V gene, CDR1 is LGHDT and CDR2 is YNNKEL (reference sequence). The germline V and J ends were trimmed by 1 base and 13 bases, with 17 bases remaining between them. The CDR3: CASSQGPDSQTYF. As DNA, the CDR3 is TGTGCCAGCAGCCAAGGCCCGGACAGCCAGACCTACTTC.

Only a few counts were recorded for this clonotype. The chain has TRBV20-1 and TRBJ1-1; 10 positions agree with TRBD1. The germline gives CDR1 DFQATT, CDR2 SNEGSKA (reference sequence). V gave up 6 bases and J gave up 4 bases; unmatched junction bases: 14. The CDR3 has 16 amino acids. CDR3 in DNA: TGCAGTGCCCGAGGGACAGGGGTTTTAGATGGCACTGAAGCTTTCTTT. Amino acid sequence: CSARGTGVLDGTEAFF.

The rearrangement links TRBV5-1 to TRBJ2-7; 7 bases line up with TRBD2. Looked up from germline, CDR1 is SGHRS and CDR2 is YFSETQ. The CDR3 length is 15 residues. V dropped 4 bases and J dropped 4; count of bases not matched to a gene: 11. CDR3 in amino acids: CASSKVGGPVYEQYF. DNA for the CDR3: TGCGCCAGCAGCAAGGTGGGAGGGCCAGTTTACGAGCAGTACTTC.

This chain links TRBV12-3 or TRBV12-4 with TRBJ2-7, with 8 bases aligning to TRBD2. The CDR3 contains 17 residues. Trimming cost V 1 base and J 6 bases; bases outside gene matches: 14. The chain's CDR3 is CASSLGVAAGEGGEQYF. DNA of the CDR3: TGTGCCAGCAGTTTAGGGGTAGCAGCGGGAGAAGGGGGCGAGCAGTACTTC.

This clonotype was picked up a small number of times. This chain uses TRBV4-2 with TRBJ2-7; possible D gene TRBD1, 6 bases. The CDR3 sequence is 15 residues long. The germline CDR1 and CDR2 sequences are LGHNA and YNFKEQ. Trimming removed 3 bases from V and 9 bases from J, with 21 bases in between. The DNA of the CDR3 is TGTGCCAGCAGCCAGGAAACAGGGCCCACCACCTTGCAGTACTTC. It translates to CASSQETGPTTLQYF.

The chain carries TRBV4-2 and TRBJ2-2; 12 bases fit TRBD2. CDR1 and CDR2 (germline): LGHNA, YNFKEQ. The CDR3 contains 16 residues. J was trimmed by 6 bases and V by 4 bases; bases with no gene match: 6. The CDR3 spells CASSLRLAGEAGELFF. DNA for the CDR3: TGTGCCAGCAGCCTAAGACTAGCGGGAGAAGCCGGGGAGCTGTTTTTT.

This clonotype has just a few counts. The J gene is TRBJ2-1, the V gene TRBV12-3 or TRBV12-4, with D possibly matching TRBD2 (5 bases). This CDR3 spans 17 amino acids. The ends were cut back, 5 bases at V and 8 bases at J, with 25 bases in the middle. The CDR3, as DNA: TGTGCCAGCAGTCCCTCAAGGTACCCTCCGAACGGGGATGAGCAGTTCTTC. This sequence encodes CASSPSRYPPNGDEQFF.

The sample holds a few counts of this clonotype. J is TRBJ1-1 and V is TRBV5-1; 7 bases line up with TRBD1. Trimming removed 4 bases from V and 7 bases from J; junction bases left unmatched: 10. The CDR3 spans 14 residues. Germline V lookup: CDR1 SGHRS, CDR2 YFSETQ. The DNA of the CDR3 is TGCGCCAGCAGCCATACCCGGACAGGTCTTGAAGCTTTCTTT. It is translated as CASSHTRTGLEAFF.

This clonotype has just a few counts. The chain carries TRBV6-2 or TRBV6-3 and TRBJ1-2; D uncertain. Per the germline V gene, CDR1 is MNHEY and CDR2 is SVGEGT. V gave up 0 bases and J gave up 0 bases, with 11 bases separating them. The CDR3 loop spans 16 amino acids. This CDR3 is CASSYSGRQPNYGYTF. The CDR3 DNA is TGTGCCAGCAGTTACTCGGGAAGGCAGCCTAACTATGGCTACACCTTC.

This chain uses TRBV4-1 with TRBJ1-4; no reliable D call. Germline CDR1 reads MGHRA; CDR2 reads YSYEKL. The V and J ends lost 9 bases and 8 bases respectively, with 13 bases between them. CDR3 size: 12 residues. CDR3 in DNA: TGCGCCAGTCGCGGCAGCCGGGAAAAACTGTTTTTT. The encoded protein is CASRGSREKLFF.

This clonotype was seen a few times. The chain couples TRBV30 to TRBJ2-7; 9 nucleotides agree with TRBD1. This CDR3 spans 15 amino acids. V shed 5 bases and J 3 bases; nucleotides not matched to a gene: 11. CDR1 is GTSNPN and CDR2 is SVGIG in the germline V gene (reference sequence). CDR3 DNA: TGTGCCTGGGGGCCAAGGGACAGGGTCCTCTACGAGCAGTACTTC. Translation: CAWGPRDRVLYEQYF.

V gene TRBV4-3 combines with J gene TRBJ1-4, with TRBD1 as a possible D gene (6 bases). This CDR3 comprises 15 residues. The V and J ends lost 0 bases and 12 bases respectively, with 17 bases between them. Germline lookup yields CDR1 LGHNA and CDR2 YSLEER. CDR3 in amino acids: CASSQEGGTGDQLFF. DNA of the CDR3: TGCGCCAGCAGCCAAGAAGGGGGAACTGGAGATCAACTGTTTTTT.

This clonotype occurred a few times. The chain joins TRBV12-3 or TRBV12-4 to TRBJ2-5, with TRBD1 as a possible D gene (6 bases). The V end lost 3 bases, the J end lost 1 base, and 9 bases lay between the germline ends. The CDR3 has 14 residues. The CDR3 DNA sequence: TGTGCCAGCAGTTTTACACAGGGCCAAGAGACCCAGTACTTC. Translation gives CASSFTQGQETQYF.

This clonotype came up a few times. This chain connects TRBV6-1 to TRBJ2-7; 8 bases line up with TRBD1. CDR1 and CDR2 (germline): MNHNS, SASEGT. Losses at the gene ends were 6 bases for V and 5 bases for J; bases not matched to a gene: 12. This CDR3 has 15 amino acids. The CDR3: CASRKQGQGSDEQYF. Written as DNA, the CDR3 is TGTGCCAGCAGAAAACAAGGACAGGGTTCCGACGAGCAGTACTTC.

This clonotype appeared a few times. The rearrangement joins TRBV5-1 to TRBJ1-1; D is undetermined. The CDR3 is 16 amino acids. V lost 7 bases and J 3 bases, leaving 22 bases between the germline ends. Per germline, CDR1 SGHRS and CDR2 YFSETQ. CDR3 protein: CASLSSPSTRYTEAFF. The CDR3 DNA reads as TGCGCCAGCCTCTCCAGCCCTTCCACCAGGTACACTGAAGCTTTCTTT.

This clonotype was found a few times. J is TRBJ1-2 and V is TRBV12-3 or TRBV12-4, with D possibly matching TRBD1 (5 bases). V was shortened by 5 bases and J by 2 bases, with 24 bases between the two germline ends. CDR3 length: 18 residues. The CDR3 DNA reads TGTGCCAGCAGTGGGATTGCAGATAGGGACGAGTCGAACTATGGCTACACCTTC. Encoded protein: CASSGIADRDESNYGYTF.

The chain employs TRBV10-3 and TRBJ1-2; 9 nucleotides align to TRBD1. Germline V lookup: CDR1 ENHRY, CDR2 SYGVKD. Losses at the gene ends were 6 bases for V and 7 bases for J; bases not matched to a gene: 3. This CDR3 has 12 amino acids. The CDR3 protein is CAISRTGVGYTF. The CDR3 DNA reads as TGTGCCATCAGCAGGACAGGGGTTGGCTACACCTTC.

The V gene is TRBV6-1, the J gene TRBJ2-7; 9 nucleotides align to TRBD1. The V gene's germline CDR1 is MNHNS and CDR2 SASEGT. Trimming removed 6 bases from V and 6 bases from J; junction bases left unmatched: 12. The CDR3 has 15 amino acids. CDR3 sequence reads: CASRRQQGAVPEQYF. The CDR3 coding sequence is TGTGCCAGCAGACGCCAACAGGGGGCAGTTCCCGAGCAGTACTTC.

The chain carries TRBV5-6 and TRBJ1-1, with D perhaps matching TRBD1 (6 bases). The CDR3 contains 16 residues. Germline assignment: CDR1 SGHDT and CDR2 YYEEEE. Trimming shortened V by 0 bases and J by 1 base, and 13 bases separated the two germline ends. Here the CDR3 reads CASSLGRGAQNTEAFF. The CDR3 nucleotides are TGTGCCAGCAGCTTGGGGCGGGGGGCGCAGAACACTGAAGCTTTCTTT.